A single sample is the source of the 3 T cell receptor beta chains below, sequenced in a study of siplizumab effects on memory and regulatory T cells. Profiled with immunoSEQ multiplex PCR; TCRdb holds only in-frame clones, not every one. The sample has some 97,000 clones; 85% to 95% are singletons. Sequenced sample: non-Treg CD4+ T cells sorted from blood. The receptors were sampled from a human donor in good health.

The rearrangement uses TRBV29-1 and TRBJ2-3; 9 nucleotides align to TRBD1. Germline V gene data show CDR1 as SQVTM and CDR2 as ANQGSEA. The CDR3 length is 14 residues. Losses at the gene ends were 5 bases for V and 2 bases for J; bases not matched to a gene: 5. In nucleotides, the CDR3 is TGCAGCGTTTACCGGGACAGGGCCACAGATACGCAGTATTTT. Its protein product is CSVYRDRATDTQYF.

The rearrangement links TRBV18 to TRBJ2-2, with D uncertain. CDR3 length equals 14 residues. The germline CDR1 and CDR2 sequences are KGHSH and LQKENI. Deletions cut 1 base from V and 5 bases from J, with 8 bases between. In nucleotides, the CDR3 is TGTGCCAGCTCACCACAGTCACGGACCGGGGAGCTGTTTTTT. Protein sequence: CASSPQSRTGELFF.

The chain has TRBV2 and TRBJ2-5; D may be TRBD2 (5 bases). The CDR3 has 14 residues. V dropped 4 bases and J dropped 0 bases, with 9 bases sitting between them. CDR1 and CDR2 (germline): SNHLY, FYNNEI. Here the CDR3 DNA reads TGTGCCAGCAGTGTCGGGATGTACCAAGAGACCCAGTACTTC. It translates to CASSVGMYQETQYF.